Listed below are T cell receptor beta chains from one sample, sequenced in a study of cytomegalovirus exposure and HLA in healthy donors. Only in-frame clones appear in the TCRdb table, and some are missing; sequencing was by immunoSEQ multiplex PCR. The profile shows some 85,000 clones, 75% to 80% of them singletons. The specimen was PBMCs. These receptors were obtained from a woman between 35 and 50 years old in good health and CMV-seropositive. Both conserved end residues are trimmed from each CDR3. The order of the fields is V gene, J gene, CDR3 protein.

TRBV7-2	TRBJ2-1	ASSLVGGTQSYNEQF
TRBV7-8	TRBJ1-2	ASSLRSGGSTNYGYT
TRBV7-2	TRBJ2-3	ASSLARDTDTQY
TRBV7-2	TRBJ1-2	ASTRGGSGYGYT
TRBV7-9	TRBJ2-1	ARLAGEVDEQF
TRBV28	TRBJ2-1	ASKLLGGSSYNEQF
TRBV27	TRBJ1-2	ASSSVDKPNYGYT
TRBV6-5	TRBJ2-2	ASSLTGGELF
TRBV29-1	-	SVPNSGLAGTYEQY
TRBV5-4	TRBJ1-4	ASSYGQGGEKLF
TRBV5-1	TRBJ1-1	ASSLELTSPGTEAF
TRBV18	TRBJ1-2	ASSPGSGANYGYT
TRBV6-1	TRBJ1-5	ASSEGAQAQPQH
TRBV6-6	TRBJ1-2	ASSPSVTAGYT
TRBV27	TRBJ1-6	ASSVGQNNSPLH
TRBV29-1	TRBJ1-1	SVEGGWSYTEAF
TRBV19	TRBJ2-6	ASSQGLGANVLT
TRBV5-1	TRBJ1-5	ASSPTGVGQPQH
TRBV14	TRBJ1-1	ASSQDRARGASEAF
TRBV6-6	TRBJ2-1	ASSPGTGIYEQF
TRBV18	TRBJ2-2	ASSPTQGAAGELF
TRBV9	TRBJ2-7	ASTRGQGSYEQY